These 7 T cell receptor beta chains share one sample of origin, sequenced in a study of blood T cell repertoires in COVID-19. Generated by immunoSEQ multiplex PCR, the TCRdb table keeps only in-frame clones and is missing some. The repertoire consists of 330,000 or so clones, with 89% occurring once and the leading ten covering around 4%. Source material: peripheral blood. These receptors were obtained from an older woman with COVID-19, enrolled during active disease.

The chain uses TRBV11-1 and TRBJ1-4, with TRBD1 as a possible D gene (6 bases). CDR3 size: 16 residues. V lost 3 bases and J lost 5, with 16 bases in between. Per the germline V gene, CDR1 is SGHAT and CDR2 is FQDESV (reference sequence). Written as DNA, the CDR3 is TGTGCCAGCAGCTTGGGACCGGGACATCAGAATGAAAAACTGTTTTTT. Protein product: CASSLGPGHQNEKLFF.

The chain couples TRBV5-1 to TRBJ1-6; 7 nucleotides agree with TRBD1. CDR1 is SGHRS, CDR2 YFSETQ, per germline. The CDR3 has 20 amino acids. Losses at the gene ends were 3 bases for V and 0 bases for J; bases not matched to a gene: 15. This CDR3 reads CASSWTDPTGLSSYNSPLHF. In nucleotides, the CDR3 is TGCGCCAGCAGCTGGACAGATCCGACAGGGCTGAGCTCCTATAATTCACCCCTCCACTTT.

Here the CDR3 reads CASSLKSREGYGYTF. CDR3 coding DNA: TGTGCCAGCAGCTTAAAGTCCAGGGAGGGCTATGGCTACACCTTC. The rearrangement uses TRBV7-9 and TRBJ1-2; tentatively, D is TRBD1 (5 bases). The CDR3 extends over 15 amino acids. CDR1 is SEHNR, CDR2 FQNEAQ, per germline (reference sequence). Deletions cut 2 bases from V and 4 bases from J, with 14 bases between.

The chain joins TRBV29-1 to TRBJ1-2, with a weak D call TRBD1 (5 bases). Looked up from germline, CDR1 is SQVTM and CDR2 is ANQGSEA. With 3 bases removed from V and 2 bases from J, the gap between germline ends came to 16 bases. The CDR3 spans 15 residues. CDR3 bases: TGCAGCGTTGAGGTGCCGGGGGTCACCAACTATGGCTACACCTTC. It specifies CSVEVPGVTNYGYTF.

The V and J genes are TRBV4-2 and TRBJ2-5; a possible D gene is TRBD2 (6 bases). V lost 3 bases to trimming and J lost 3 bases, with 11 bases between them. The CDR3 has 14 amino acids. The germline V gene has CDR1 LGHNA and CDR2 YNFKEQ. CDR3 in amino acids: CASSQGGTKETQYF. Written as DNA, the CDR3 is TGTGCCAGCAGCCAGGGCGGGACCAAAGAGACCCAGTACTTC.

The CDR3 DNA reads TGTGCCAGCAGGAGCGGGGGTAGCACAGATACGCAGTATTTT. Its translation is CASRSGGSTDTQYF. The chain joins TRBV6-5 to TRBJ2-3; the match to TRBD2 covers 8 bases. Germline values: CDR1 MNHEY, CDR2 SVGAGI. The CDR3 totals 14 residues. V shed 6 bases, J shed 0 bases, and the junction held 2 bases outside the gene matches.

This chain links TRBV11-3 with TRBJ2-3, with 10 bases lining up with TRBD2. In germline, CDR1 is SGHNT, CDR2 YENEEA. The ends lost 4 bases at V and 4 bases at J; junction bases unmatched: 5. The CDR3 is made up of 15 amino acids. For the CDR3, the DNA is TGTGCCAGCAGCTCTAGCGGGGGAGCGGCAGATACGCAGTATTTT. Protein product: CASSSSGGAADTQYF.